The present T cell receptor (beta chain) was sequenced within a study of blood T cell repertoires in COVID-19. Looking at the study overall: Acute and convalescent COVID-19 samples came from the United States, Italy and Spain.

J lost 3 bases, V lost 2 bases, and 7 bases had no gene match. The CDR3 totals 16 residues. Germline V lookup: CDR1 SEHNR, CDR2 FQNEAQ (reference sequence). The table came from immunoSEQ multiplex PCR; TCRdb's copy has only in-frame clones and leaves some out. This sample has about 250,000 clones, with 65% to 90% found just once. Sequences were obtained from PBMCs or T cells enriched from blood (not recorded which). The rearrangement joins TRBV7-9 to TRBJ2-4, with 7 bases matching TRBD2. The TCR was taken from a woman between 50 and 59 years old with acute COVID-19. The CDR3 nucleotides are TGTGCCAGCAGCTTATTTGTGGGGAGGGTCAAAAACATTCAGTACTTC. It translates to CASSLFVGRVKNIQYF.